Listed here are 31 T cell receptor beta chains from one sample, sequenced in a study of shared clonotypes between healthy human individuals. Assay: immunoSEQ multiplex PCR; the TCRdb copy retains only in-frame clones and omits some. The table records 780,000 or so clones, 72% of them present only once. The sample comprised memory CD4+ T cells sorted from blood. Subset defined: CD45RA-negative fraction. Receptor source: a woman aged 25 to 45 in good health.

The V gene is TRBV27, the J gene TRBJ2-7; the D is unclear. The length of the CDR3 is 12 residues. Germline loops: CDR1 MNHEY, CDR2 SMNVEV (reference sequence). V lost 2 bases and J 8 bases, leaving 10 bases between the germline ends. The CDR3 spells CASSLSFGKQYF. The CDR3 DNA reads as TGTGCCAGCAGTTTAAGTTTTGGGAAGCAGTACTTC.

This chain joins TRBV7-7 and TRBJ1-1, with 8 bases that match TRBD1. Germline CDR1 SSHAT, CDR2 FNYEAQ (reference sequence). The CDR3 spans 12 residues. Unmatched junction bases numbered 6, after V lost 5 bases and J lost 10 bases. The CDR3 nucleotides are TGTGCCAGCAGCCGGGCTGACAGGGGAGCTTTCTTT. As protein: CASSRADRGAFF.

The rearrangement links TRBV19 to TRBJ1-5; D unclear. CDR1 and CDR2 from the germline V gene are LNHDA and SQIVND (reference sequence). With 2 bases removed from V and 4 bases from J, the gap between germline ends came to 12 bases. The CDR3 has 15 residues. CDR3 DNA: TGTGCCAGTAGTATAATGTGGGCCGGGAATCAGCCCCAGCATTTT. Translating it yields CASSIMWAGNQPQHF. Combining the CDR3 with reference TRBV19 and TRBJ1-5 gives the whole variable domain DGGITQSPKYLFRKEGQNVTLSCEQNLNHDAMYWYRQDPGQGLRLIYYSQIVNDFQKGDIAEGYSVSREKKESFPLTVTSAQKNPTAFYLCASSIMWAGNQPQHFGDGTRLSIL.

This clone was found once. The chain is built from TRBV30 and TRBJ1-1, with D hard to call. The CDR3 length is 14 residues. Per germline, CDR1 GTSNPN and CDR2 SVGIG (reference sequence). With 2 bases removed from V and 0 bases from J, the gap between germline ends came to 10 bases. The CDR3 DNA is TGTGCCTGGAGTCGGGTTACCTTGAACACTGAAGCTTTCTTT. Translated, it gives CAWSRVTLNTEAFF.

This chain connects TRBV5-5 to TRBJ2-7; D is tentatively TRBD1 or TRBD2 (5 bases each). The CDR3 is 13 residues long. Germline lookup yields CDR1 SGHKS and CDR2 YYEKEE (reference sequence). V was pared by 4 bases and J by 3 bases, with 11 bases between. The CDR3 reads CASSAGTLYEQYF. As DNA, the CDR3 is TGTGCCAGCAGCGCCGGGACCCTCTACGAGCAGTACTTC.

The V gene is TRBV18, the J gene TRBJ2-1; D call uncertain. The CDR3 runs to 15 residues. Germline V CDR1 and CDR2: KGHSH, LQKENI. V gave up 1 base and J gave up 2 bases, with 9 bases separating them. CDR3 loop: CASSPRARTYNEQFF. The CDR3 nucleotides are TGTGCCAGCTCACCACGGGCACGGACCTACAATGAGCAGTTCTTC. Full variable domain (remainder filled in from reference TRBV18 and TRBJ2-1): NAGVMQNPRHLVRRRGQEARLRCSPMKGHSHVYWYRQLPEEGLKFMVYLQKENIIDESGMPKERFSAEFPKEGPSILRIQQVVRGDSAAYFCASSPRARTYNEQFFGPGTRLTVL.

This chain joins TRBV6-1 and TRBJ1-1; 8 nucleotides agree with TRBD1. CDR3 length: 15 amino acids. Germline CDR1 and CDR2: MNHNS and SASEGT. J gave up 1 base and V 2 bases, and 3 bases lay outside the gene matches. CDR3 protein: CASSESDRANTEAFF. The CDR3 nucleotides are TGTGCCAGCAGTGAATCGGACAGGGCGAACACTGAAGCTTTCTTT.

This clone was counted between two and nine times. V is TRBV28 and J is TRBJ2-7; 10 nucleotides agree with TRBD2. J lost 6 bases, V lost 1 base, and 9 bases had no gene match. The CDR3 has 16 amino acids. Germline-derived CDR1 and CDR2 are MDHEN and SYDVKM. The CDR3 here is CASSLLMASGSPEQYF. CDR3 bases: TGTGCCAGCAGTTTATTAATGGCTAGCGGGAGCCCCGAGCAGTACTTC.

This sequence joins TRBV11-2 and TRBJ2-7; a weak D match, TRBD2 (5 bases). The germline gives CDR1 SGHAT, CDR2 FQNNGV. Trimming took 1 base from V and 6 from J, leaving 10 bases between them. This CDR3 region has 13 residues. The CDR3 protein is CASSLVPGFEQYF. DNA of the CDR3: TGTGCCAGCAGCTTAGTCCCGGGATTCGAGCAGTACTTC.

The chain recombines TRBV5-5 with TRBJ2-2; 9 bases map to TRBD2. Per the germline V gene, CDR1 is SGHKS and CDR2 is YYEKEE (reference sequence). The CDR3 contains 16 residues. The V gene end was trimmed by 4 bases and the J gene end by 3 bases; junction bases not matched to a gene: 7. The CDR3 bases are TGTGCCAGCAGCCGTGCCTTAGCGGGAGACACCGGGGAGCTGTTTTTT. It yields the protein CASSRALAGDTGELFF.

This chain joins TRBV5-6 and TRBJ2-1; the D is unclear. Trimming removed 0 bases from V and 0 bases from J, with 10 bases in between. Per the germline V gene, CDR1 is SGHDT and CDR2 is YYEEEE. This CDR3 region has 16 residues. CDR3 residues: CASSLGILSSYNEQFF. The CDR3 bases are TGTGCCAGCAGCTTGGGGATCCTAAGCTCCTACAATGAGCAGTTCTTC.

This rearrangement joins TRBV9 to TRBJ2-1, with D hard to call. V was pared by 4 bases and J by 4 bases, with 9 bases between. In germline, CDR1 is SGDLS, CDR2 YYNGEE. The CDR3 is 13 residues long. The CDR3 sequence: CASSPRLYNEQFF. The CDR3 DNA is TGTGCCAGCAGCCCCCGCCTGTACAATGAGCAGTTCTTC.

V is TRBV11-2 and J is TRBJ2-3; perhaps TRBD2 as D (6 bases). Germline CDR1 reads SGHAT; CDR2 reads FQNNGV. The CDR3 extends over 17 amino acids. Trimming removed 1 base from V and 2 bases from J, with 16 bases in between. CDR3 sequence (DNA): TGTGCCAGCAGCTTAGCCCCCACGGGGGACCTCACAGATACGCAGTATTTT. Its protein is CASSLAPTGDLTDTQYF.

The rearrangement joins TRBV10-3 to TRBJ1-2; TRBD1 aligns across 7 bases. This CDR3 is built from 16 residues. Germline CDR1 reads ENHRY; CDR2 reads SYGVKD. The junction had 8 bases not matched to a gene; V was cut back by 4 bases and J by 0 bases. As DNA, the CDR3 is TGTGCCATCAGTGGGCTGAACAGGGGAGCTAACTATGGCTACACCTTC. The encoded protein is CAISGLNRGANYGYTF.

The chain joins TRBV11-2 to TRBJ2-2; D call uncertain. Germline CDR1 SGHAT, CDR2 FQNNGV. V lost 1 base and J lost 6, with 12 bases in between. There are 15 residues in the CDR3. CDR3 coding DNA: TGTGCCAGCAGCTTAGGATCTCGACCGCCCGGGGAGCTGTTTTTT. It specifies CASSLGSRPPGELFF. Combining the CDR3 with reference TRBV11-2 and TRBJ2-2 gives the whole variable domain EAGVAQSPRYKIIEKRQSVAFWCNPISGHATLYWYQQILGQGPKLLIQFQNNGVVDDSQLPKDRFSAERLKGVDSTLKIQPAKLEDSAVYLCASSLGSRPPGELFFGEGSRLTVL.

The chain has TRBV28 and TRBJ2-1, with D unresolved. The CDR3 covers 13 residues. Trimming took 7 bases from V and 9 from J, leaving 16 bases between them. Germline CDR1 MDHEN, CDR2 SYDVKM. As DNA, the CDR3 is TGTGCCAGCACCACTTCCGCAGTCCTTGAGCAGTTCTTC. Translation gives CASTTSAVLEQFF.

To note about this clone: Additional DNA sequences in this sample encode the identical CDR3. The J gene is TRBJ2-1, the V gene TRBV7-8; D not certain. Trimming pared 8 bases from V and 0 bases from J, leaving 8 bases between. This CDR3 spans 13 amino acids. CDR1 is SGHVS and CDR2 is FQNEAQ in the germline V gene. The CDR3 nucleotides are TGTGCCAGCCGACCGGGCTCCTACAATGAGCAGTTCTTC. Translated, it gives CASRPGSYNEQFF.

The CDR3 reads CASSFGRASRSNQPQHF. The CDR3 DNA follows: TGTGCCAGCAGTTTTGGCCGGGCTTCTCGGAGCAATCAGCCCCAGCATTTT. This rearrangement joins TRBV28 to TRBJ1-5, with D uncertain. CDR1 and CDR2 (germline): MDHEN, SYDVKM. Trimming left V 3 bases short and J 1 base short, with 16 bases between. The CDR3 covers 17 residues.

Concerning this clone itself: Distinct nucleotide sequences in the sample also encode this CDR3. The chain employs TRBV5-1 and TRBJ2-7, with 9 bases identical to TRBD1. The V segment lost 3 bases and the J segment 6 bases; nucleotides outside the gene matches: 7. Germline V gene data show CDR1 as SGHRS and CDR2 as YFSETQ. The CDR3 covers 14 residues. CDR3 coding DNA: TGCGCCAGCAGCTGGGACAGGGCTCTTGGCGAGCAGTACTTC. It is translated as CASSWDRALGEQYF.

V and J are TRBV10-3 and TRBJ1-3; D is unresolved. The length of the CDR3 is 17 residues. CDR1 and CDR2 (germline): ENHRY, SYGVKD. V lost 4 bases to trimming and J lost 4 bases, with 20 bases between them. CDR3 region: CAISVLRPSQRGNTIYF. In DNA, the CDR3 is TGTGCCATCAGTGTGCTGCGCCCGTCTCAAAGGGGAAACACCATATATTTT.

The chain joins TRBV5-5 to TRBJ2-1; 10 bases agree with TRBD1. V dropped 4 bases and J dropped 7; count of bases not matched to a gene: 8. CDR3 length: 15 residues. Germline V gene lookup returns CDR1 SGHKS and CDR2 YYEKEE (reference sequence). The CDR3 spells CASSAGQGTYNEQFF. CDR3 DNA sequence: TGTGCCAGCAGCGCGGGACAGGGGACTTATAATGAGCAGTTCTTC.

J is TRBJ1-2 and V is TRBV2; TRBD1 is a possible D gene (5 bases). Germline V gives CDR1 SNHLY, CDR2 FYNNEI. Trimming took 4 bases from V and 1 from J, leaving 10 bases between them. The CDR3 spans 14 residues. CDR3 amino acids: CASSVLDSNYGYTF. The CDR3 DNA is TGTGCCAGCAGTGTTCTCGACAGTAACTATGGCTACACCTTC.

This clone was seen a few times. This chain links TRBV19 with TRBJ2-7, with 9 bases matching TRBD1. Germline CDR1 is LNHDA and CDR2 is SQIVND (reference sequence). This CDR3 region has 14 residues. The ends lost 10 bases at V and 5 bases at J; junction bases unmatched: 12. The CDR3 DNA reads TGTGCCACGAGGGACAGGGAGGGTACCGACGAGCAGTACTTC. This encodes CATRDREGTDEQYF.

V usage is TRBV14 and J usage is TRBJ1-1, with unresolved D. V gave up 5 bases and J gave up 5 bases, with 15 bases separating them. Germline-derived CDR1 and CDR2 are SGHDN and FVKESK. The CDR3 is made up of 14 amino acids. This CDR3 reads CASSKMRGWTEAFF. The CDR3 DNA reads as TGTGCCAGCAGCAAAATGCGAGGGTGGACTGAAGCTTTCTTT.

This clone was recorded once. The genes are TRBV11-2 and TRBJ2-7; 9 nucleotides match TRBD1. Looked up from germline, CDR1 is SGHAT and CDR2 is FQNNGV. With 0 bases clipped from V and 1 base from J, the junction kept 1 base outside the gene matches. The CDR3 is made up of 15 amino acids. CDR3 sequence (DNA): TGTGCCAGCAGCTTAGAACAGGGGGCGTCCTACGAGCAGTACTTC. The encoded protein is CASSLEQGASYEQYF.

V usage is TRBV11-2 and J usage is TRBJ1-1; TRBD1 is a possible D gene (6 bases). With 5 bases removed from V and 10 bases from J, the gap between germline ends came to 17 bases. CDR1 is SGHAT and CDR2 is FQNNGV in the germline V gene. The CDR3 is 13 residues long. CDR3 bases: TGTGCCAGCAGCCCCCGGGGACATCAGGCAGCTTTCTTT. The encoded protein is CASSPRGHQAAFF.

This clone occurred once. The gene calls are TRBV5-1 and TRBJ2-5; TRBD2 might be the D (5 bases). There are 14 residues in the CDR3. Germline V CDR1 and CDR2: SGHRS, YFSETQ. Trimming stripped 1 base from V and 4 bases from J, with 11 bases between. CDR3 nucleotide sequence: TGCGCCAGCAGCTTGCGGGATGTGCGAGAGACCCAGTACTTC. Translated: CASSLRDVRETQYF.

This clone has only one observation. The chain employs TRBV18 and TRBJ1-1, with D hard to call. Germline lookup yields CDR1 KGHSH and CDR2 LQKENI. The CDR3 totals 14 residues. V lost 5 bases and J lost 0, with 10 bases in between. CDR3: CASSYSPMNTEAFF. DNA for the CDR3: TGTGCCAGCTCATATTCGCCGATGAACACTGAAGCTTTCTTT. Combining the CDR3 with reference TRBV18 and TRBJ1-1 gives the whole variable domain NAGVMQNPRHLVRRRGQEARLRCSPMKGHSHVYWYRQLPEEGLKFMVYLQKENIIDESGMPKERFSAEFPKEGPSILRIQQVVRGDSAAYFCASSYSPMNTEAFFGQGTRLTVV.

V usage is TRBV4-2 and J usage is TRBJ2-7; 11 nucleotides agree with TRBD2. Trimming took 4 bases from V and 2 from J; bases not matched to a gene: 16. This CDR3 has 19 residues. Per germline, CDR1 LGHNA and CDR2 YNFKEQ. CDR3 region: CASSRLSGTSGSGAYEQYF. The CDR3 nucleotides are TGTGCCAGCAGCCGCCTCTCCGGGACTAGCGGAAGTGGGGCCTACGAGCAGTACTTC.

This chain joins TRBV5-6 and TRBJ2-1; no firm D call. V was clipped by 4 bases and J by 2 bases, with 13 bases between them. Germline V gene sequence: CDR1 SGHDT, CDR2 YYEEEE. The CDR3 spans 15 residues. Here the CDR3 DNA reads TGTGCCAGCAGCCCGCGGCCCTTAACCTACAATGAGCAGTTCTTC. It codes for CASSPRPLTYNEQFF.

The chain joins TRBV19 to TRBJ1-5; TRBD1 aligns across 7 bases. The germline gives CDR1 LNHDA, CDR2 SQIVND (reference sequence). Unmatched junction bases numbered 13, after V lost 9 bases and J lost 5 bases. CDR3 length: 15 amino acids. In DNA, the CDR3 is TGTGCCAGCAAGGCCCGGACAGGAGGTGATCAGCCCCAGCATTTT. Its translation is CASKARTGGDQPQHF.